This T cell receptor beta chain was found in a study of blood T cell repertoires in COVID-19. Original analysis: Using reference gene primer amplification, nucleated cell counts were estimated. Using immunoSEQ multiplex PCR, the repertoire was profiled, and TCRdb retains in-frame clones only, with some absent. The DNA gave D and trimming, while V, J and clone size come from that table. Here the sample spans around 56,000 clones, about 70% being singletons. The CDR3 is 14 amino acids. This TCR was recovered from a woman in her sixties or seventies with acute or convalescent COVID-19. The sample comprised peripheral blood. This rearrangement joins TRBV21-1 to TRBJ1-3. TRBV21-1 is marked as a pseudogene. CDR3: CATSGGSTRNTIYF. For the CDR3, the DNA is TGTGCCACCTCCGGGGGGTCAACTAGAAACACCATATATTTT.